This note documents a single TCR beta chain sequence. It lacks a known antigen. It has no much larger one-base neighbor in the sample; base qualities were not kept. The CDR3 regions of human TCRbeta chains were analyzed by immunosequencing. As for how the authors treated the data: TCRs in the repertoires were compared against a reference library of SARS-CoV-2-specific TCRs that had been generated with the MIRA antigen-specificity platform. Breadth was defined as the fraction of unique TCRs that were SARS-CoV-2-associated. Depth was defined as the fraction of total T cells that were SARS-CoV-2-associated. Using the MIRA data, each spike-specific TCR was mapped to the spike region that the TCR reacts to and placed in a CD4 or CD8 class. Log10-transformed breadth and depth values were compared by one-way ANOVA with Sidak's multiple comparisons tests. This is the immuneACCESS table as TCRdb keeps it, with only in-frame sequences that have V and J called. A part of the clones is gone; compared with another copy, unresolved V genes explain less than half, and the rest is unexplained. V and J calls and clone size are copied from that table; D and trimming were computed from the DNA. Here the sample has 190,000 or so clones; approximately 93% occur a single time. The ten largest make up less than 1.2% of the sample.

The sample comes from a study of T cell responses to AZD1222 COVID-19 vaccine (dated by TCRdb to the early 2020s). About the investigation overall: TCR sequencing covered 230 to 250 trial participants: 200 to 220 given two doses of AZD1222 and 26 given two doses of MenACWY control vaccine. Trial participants were enrolled by age into 18-55, 56-69 and 70-plus year subgroups, with 148, 28 and 57 TCR-sequenced participants respectively. Overall study results and their limits: Participants were mostly white British and included more females than males, and it was suggested by the authors that clonal diversity may have been underestimated. The vaccine-associated CD4 TCRs covered the entire spike protein, and the dominant responses fell in regions 160-218 and 743-854. In the small 56-69-year group, the increase in depth fell short of significance, most likely because of low power. After two AZD1222 doses, spike-specific TCR breadth and depth were significantly higher than at day 0 and than in MenACWY recipients. Conclusions about previously exposed vaccinees are limited, since just six AZD1222 recipients were seropositive for SARS-CoV-2 at baseline. Reportedly, almost half of the unique spike-specific TCRs recognized epitopes lying outside the regions that are mutated in the B.1.351 and B.1.1.7 variants. Because no day 14 peak-response samples were available, repertoires were characterized only after the peak T cell response.

In light of the paper, this sample's time point label describes: about 28 days (+/-7) after the second vaccine dose. AZD1222 recipients given second doses at about 4 weeks or at about 12 weeks were pooled, since spike-specific TCR depth and breadth were not found to differ between the two schedules. The vaccinee samples were drawn from two UK trials, COV001 and COV002, one of which was a single-blind randomized controlled phase 2/3 trial testing AZD1222 (ChAdOx1 nCoV-19) in healthy adults. For TCRbeta chain sequencing, PBMC samples were collected from trial participants at day 0 and at day 28 after the second dose. Inclusive of the bounding cysteine and phenylalanine, the CDR3 is 16 residues long. Solely the CDR3 DNA is kept, with 48 bases framed from the first base. CDR1 KGHSH and CDR2 LQKENI were looked up in the germline V gene. V was cut back by 2 bases and J by 0 bases, leaving a gap of 8 bases between them.

The sequence links TRBV18 to TRBJ1-6; the D gene assignment is ambiguous. The TCR sequence derives from an adult who received the AZD1222 COVID-19 vaccine. The material sequenced was peripheral blood, taken 28 days after the second AZD1222 dose. Here the CDR3 is given as CASSPTPSSYNSPLHF. The DNA reads TGTGCCAGCTCACCAACCCCTAGCTCCTATAATTCACCCCTCCACTTT.